One and the same sample provided the 32 T cell receptor beta chains below, sequenced in a study of blood T cell repertoires in COVID-19. Sequenced by immunoSEQ multiplex PCR; TCRdb stores in-frame clones only, minus some. The repertoire holds more than 150,000 clones, with about four fifths as singletons. The specimen sequenced was peripheral blood. These receptors were taken from a woman of 80 years or more with COVID-19, enrolled during active disease.

This chain joins TRBV4-1 and TRBJ2-7; D is unclear. Trimming took off 2 bases at V and 2 bases at J, with 19 bases between the two ends. Germline V lookup: CDR1 MGHRA, CDR2 YSYEKL. This CDR3 comprises 17 residues. The CDR3 coding sequence is TGCGCCAGCAGCCAAAGATTGGGCGTCCCAGAGACCTACGAGCAGTACTTC. It encodes CASSQRLGVPETYEQYF.

The V call is TRBV10-3, the J call TRBJ1-1; no clear D gene. This CDR3 comprises 12 residues. The germline gives CDR1 ENHRY, CDR2 SYGVKD. V shed 6 bases and J shed 6 bases, with 11 bases lying between them. The CDR3 loop is CAIRDYKPEAFF. As DNA, the CDR3 is TGTGCCATCAGAGACTACAAGCCTGAAGCTTTCTTT.

The chain is built from TRBV9 and TRBJ1-2; D perhaps matches TRBD1 (6 bases). Germline V lookup: CDR1 SGDLS, CDR2 YYNGEE. This CDR3 comprises 15 residues. V lost 1 base, J lost 5 bases, and 15 bases lay in between. Written as DNA, the CDR3 is TGTGCCAGCAGCGTACCTCTACAAAGGGGGTATGGCTACACCTTC. This sequence encodes CASSVPLQRGYGYTF.

The CDR3 reads CASSDSGPGTRETQYF. CDR3 coding DNA: TGTGCCAGCAGCGATAGCGGTCCAGGGACCAGAGAGACCCAGTACTTC. This chain links TRBV7-9 with TRBJ2-5; TRBD2 is a possible D gene (6 bases). The CDR3 has 16 residues. Germline CDR1 is SEHNR and CDR2 is FQNEAQ (reference sequence). V was pared by 5 bases and J by 4 bases, with 20 bases between.

This chain joins TRBV4-2 and TRBJ2-5; 10 bases align to TRBD2. Per the germline V gene, CDR1 is LGHNA and CDR2 is YNFKEQ. This CDR3 has 17 residues. After removal of 0 bases from V and 4 bases from J, the junction contained 8 bases not matched to a gene. The CDR3 DNA follows: TGTGCCAGCAGCCAAGATGTAAGCGGGGGGGCCGGAGAGACCCAGTACTTC. This encodes CASSQDVSGGAGETQYF.

This clone was observed many times. This rearrangement joins TRBV19 to TRBJ1-6; a weak D match, TRBD1 (6 bases). V was clipped by 11 bases and J by 0 bases, with 14 bases between them. CDR3 length: 15 amino acids. CDR1 and CDR2 from the germline V gene are LNHDA and SQIVND (reference sequence). CDR3 in DNA: TGTGCCTCCCGACAGGCTGGCTCCTATAATTCACCCCTCCACTTT. Translation gives CASRQAGSYNSPLHF.

The chain couples TRBV9 to TRBJ1-3, with D possibly matching TRBD1 (5 bases). CDR1 and CDR2 (germline): SGDLS, YYNGEE. This CDR3 has 15 residues. With 0 bases removed from V and 5 bases from J, the gap between germline ends came to 12 bases. The CDR3 sequence: CASSVEAGIRNTIYF. CDR3 in DNA: TGTGCCAGCAGCGTAGAAGCAGGGATTAGAAACACCATATATTTT.

This chain connects TRBV7-9 to TRBJ2-7; TRBD2 matches at 7 bases. From germline, CDR1 is SEHNR and CDR2 FQNEAQ (reference sequence). With V trimmed by 5 bases and J by 1 base, 2 bases remained unmatched. This CDR3 has 13 residues. CDR3 DNA sequence: TGTGCCAGCAGCACCGGGGGGTCCTACGAGCAGTACTTC. Amino acid sequence: CASSTGGSYEQYF.

J is TRBJ2-5 and V is TRBV7-9; 7 nucleotides agree with TRBD1. The CDR3 has 13 residues. Germline CDR1 is SEHNR and CDR2 is FQNEAQ (reference sequence). With V trimmed by 4 bases and J by 6 bases, 5 bases remained unmatched. CDR3 sequence: CASSSRGIQTQYF. The CDR3 bases are TGTGCCAGCAGCTCCAGGGGGATTCAGACCCAGTACTTC.

This clone was recorded a few times. The chain carries TRBV28 and TRBJ2-7; TRBD2 aligns across 12 bases. Trimming took 5 bases from V and 7 from J; bases not matched to a gene: 6. Germline assignment: CDR1 MDHEN and CDR2 SYDVKM. The CDR3 contains 14 residues. In DNA form, the CDR3 reads TGTGCCAGCAGTAGACTAGCGGGAGTGAAGGAGCAGTACTTC. Residues: CASSRLAGVKEQYF.

This clone was found a few times. This chain joins TRBV4-1 and TRBJ2-2, with 9 nucleotides matching TRBD2. The V gene end was trimmed by 0 bases and the J gene end by 10 bases; junction bases not matched to a gene: 6. The germline V gene has CDR1 MGHRA and CDR2 YSYEKL. The CDR3 extends over 15 amino acids. CDR3 sequence reads: CASSQDLAGRMELFF. In nucleotides, the CDR3 is TGCGCCAGCAGCCAAGATCTAGCGGGAAGGATGGAGCTGTTTTTT.

The chain combines TRBV9 with TRBJ2-1, with D perhaps matching TRBD2 (6 bases). V lost 3 bases to trimming and J lost 2 bases, with 12 bases between them. There are 15 residues in the CDR3. Germline assignment: CDR1 SGDLS and CDR2 YYNGEE. This CDR3 reads CASSGQRAAYNEQFF. The CDR3 DNA is TGTGCCAGCAGCGGACAGCGGGCGGCCTACAATGAGCAGTTCTTC.

The V and J genes are TRBV19 and TRBJ2-2; TRBD1 agrees at 10 bases. Germline CDR1 reads LNHDA; CDR2 reads SQIVND (reference sequence). J gave up 4 bases and V 5 bases, and 4 bases lay outside the gene matches. The CDR3 is 15 amino acids. The CDR3 coding sequence is TGTGCCAGTAGTCCCTGGACAGGGGGCACCGGGGAGCTGTTTTTT. It yields the protein CASSPWTGGTGELFF.

This clone occurred a few times. The V call is TRBV7-3, the J call TRBJ2-7, with a tentative D call TRBD1 (6 bases). Trimming took 4 bases from V and 2 from J, leaving 12 bases between them. The CDR3 sequence is 14 residues long. CDR1 SGHTA and CDR2 FQGTGA come from the germline V gene. CDR3 coding DNA: TGTGCCAGCAGCTCTCTGGACAGACCCTACGAGCAGTACTTC. Protein: CASSSLDRPYEQYF.

The rearrangement joins TRBV18 to TRBJ2-5; 13 bases match TRBD2. V was pared by 3 bases and J by 5 bases, with 3 bases of the junction left unmatched. Germline CDR1 reads KGHSH; CDR2 reads LQKENI. The CDR3 spans 15 residues. The CDR3 spells CASSPRLAGGETQYF. The CDR3 DNA reads as TGTGCCAGCTCACCTAGACTAGCGGGAGGTGAGACCCAGTACTTC. Full variable domain (outside the CDR3, taken from reference TRBV18 and TRBJ2-5): NAGVMQNPRHLVRRRGQEARLRCSPMKGHSHVYWYRQLPEEGLKFMVYLQKENIIDESGMPKERFSAEFPKEGPSILRIQQVVRGDSAAYFCASSPRLAGGETQYFGPGTRLLVL.

This rearrangement joins TRBV7-3 to TRBJ2-7; the match to TRBD1 covers 9 bases. Germline trimming cut 4 bases from V and 2 bases from J; bases unmatched to any gene: 9. The CDR3 loop spans 16 amino acids. Germline CDR1 SGHTA, CDR2 FQGTGA. CDR3 nucleotide sequence: TGTGCCAGCAGCTCTACAGGGGGCGCCGGGCCCTACGAGCAGTACTTC. The encoded protein is CASSSTGGAGPYEQYF.

This chain links TRBV5-1 with TRBJ2-7; 11 nucleotides line up with TRBD2. Germline V lookup: CDR1 SGHRS, CDR2 YFSETQ. V shed 5 bases, J shed 2 bases, and the junction held 6 bases outside the gene matches. The CDR3 contains 15 residues. CDR3: CASRDGTSGTYEQYF. Written as DNA, the CDR3 is TGCGCCAGCAGGGATGGGACTAGCGGAACCTACGAGCAGTACTTC.

The chain has TRBV7-2 and TRBJ1-5; TRBD1 matches at 7 bases. The germline V gene has CDR1 SGHTA and CDR2 FQGNSA. The ends lost 5 bases at V and 4 bases at J; junction bases unmatched: 5. The CDR3 length is 14 residues. As DNA, the CDR3 is TGTGCCAGCAGCCCCGGGACAGCTAATCAGCCCCAGCATTTT. It translates to CASSPGTANQPQHF.

The V and J genes are TRBV6-6 and TRBJ2-3; unclear D gene. The CDR3 length is 15 residues. Germline CDR1 is MNHNY and CDR2 is SVGAGI (reference sequence). V was cut by 0 bases and J by 2 bases, with 9 bases left in between. The CDR3 region has the DNA TGTGCCAGCAGTTACTCGGAGCACCCCACAGATACGCAGTATTTT. Protein product: CASSYSEHPTDTQYF.

The CDR3 nucleotides read TGTGCCAGCAGCCAAGATCTTGTGAGCGGGAGCTACGAGCAGTACTTC. Translating it yields CASSQDLVSGSYEQYF. The V and J genes are TRBV3-1 (or the pseudogene TRBV3-2) and TRBJ2-7; 8 positions match TRBD2. J was trimmed by 3 bases and V by 0 bases; bases with no gene match: 7. CDR1 is LGHDT, CDR2 YNNKEL, per germline (reference sequence). This CDR3 has 16 residues.

J is TRBJ2-1 and V is TRBV5-1; tentatively, D is TRBD2 (5 bases). CDR1 SGHRS and CDR2 YFSETQ come from the germline V gene. Trimming cost V 3 bases and J 6 bases, with 19 bases left between them. The CDR3 is 16 residues long. CDR3: CASSWNVGGASNEQFF. CDR3 DNA sequence: TGCGCCAGCAGCTGGAATGTCGGAGGTGCAAGCAATGAGCAGTTCTTC.

This chain connects TRBV15 to TRBJ1-3; D gene unclear. The CDR3 length is 15 residues. The V end lost 7 bases, the J end lost 2 bases, and 15 bases lay between the germline ends. CDR1 and CDR2 (germline): LNHNV, YYDKDF (reference sequence). The chain's CDR3 is CATTSPGSPGNTIYF. In DNA, the CDR3 is TGTGCCACCACCTCGCCGGGATCCCCTGGAAACACCATATATTTT.

The chain recombines TRBV5-1 with TRBJ2-2, with 11 bases matching TRBD2. The junction had 2 bases not matched to a gene; V was cut back by 2 bases and J by 2 bases. The CDR3 totals 16 residues. Germline V lookup: CDR1 SGHRS, CDR2 YFSETQ. This CDR3 is CASSLLAGANTGELFF. For the CDR3, the DNA is TGCGCCAGCAGCTTACTAGCGGGGGCCAACACCGGGGAGCTGTTTTTT. The full variable domain, its missing parts supplied by reference TRBV5-1 and TRBJ2-2, is KAGVTQTPRYLIKTRGQQVTLSCSPISGHRSVSWYQQTPGQGLQFLFEYFSETQRNKGNFPGRFSGRQFSNSRSEMNVSTLELGDSALYLCASSLLAGANTGELFFGEGSRLTVL.

This clone was seen once. The rearrangement uses TRBV15 and TRBJ2-1, with 14 positions matching TRBD2. This CDR3 region has 17 residues. Germline CDR1 reads LNHNV; CDR2 reads YYDKDF (reference sequence). Unmatched junction bases numbered 1, after V lost 1 base and J lost 2 bases. CDR3 DNA sequence: TGTGCCACCAGCAGAGGGGGACTAGCGGGAGCCTACAATGAGCAGTTCTTC. Translated, it gives CATSRGGLAGAYNEQFF.

The V gene is TRBV5-1, the J gene TRBJ2-2; D is uncertain. The CDR3 consists of 14 residues. Germline-derived CDR1 and CDR2 are SGHRS and YFSETQ. Trimming cost V 2 bases and J 0 bases, with 5 bases left between them. Written as DNA, the CDR3 is TGCGCCAGCAGCTTCGGAGCGAACACCGGGGAGCTGTTTTTT. Translating gives CASSFGANTGELFF.

This clone was detected only once. The gene calls are TRBV27 and TRBJ2-1; 10 nucleotides align to TRBD1. V dropped 4 bases and J dropped 12; count of bases not matched to a gene: 6. Germline assignment: CDR1 MNHEY and CDR2 SMNVEV (reference sequence). CDR3 size: 13 residues. The CDR3 region is CASSSRDRGSQFF. CDR3 bases: TGTGCCAGCAGTTCCCGGGACAGGGGTTCGCAGTTCTTC.

The chain couples TRBV9 to TRBJ2-1; D is undetermined. Trimming removed 3 bases at V and 2 bases at J, with 9 bases between. Germline lookup yields CDR1 SGDLS and CDR2 YYNGEE. The CDR3 covers 14 residues. This CDR3 reads CASSAWLAYNEQFF. For the CDR3, the DNA is TGTGCCAGCAGCGCCTGGCTAGCCTACAATGAGCAGTTCTTC.

This chain joins TRBV5-5 and TRBJ2-1; tentatively, D is TRBD2 (5 bases). Trimming removed 0 bases at V and 4 bases at J, with 8 bases between. Germline CDR1 SGHKS, CDR2 YYEKEE (reference sequence). CDR3 size: 14 residues. CDR3 in amino acids: CASSLAGLYNEQFF. For the CDR3, the DNA is TGTGCCAGCAGCTTGGCCGGACTGTACAATGAGCAGTTCTTC.

This chain uses TRBV19 with TRBJ1-6, with 7 bases that match TRBD1. V lost 7 bases to trimming and J lost 14 bases; unmatched junction nucleotides: 17. Germline CDR1 is LNHDA and CDR2 is SQIVND (reference sequence). The CDR3 covers 15 residues. CDR3 sequence (DNA): TGTGCCAGTAAGGGGATCTTCAACAGGGGCACGGCCCTCCACTTT. It specifies CASKGIFNRGTALHF.

The V and J genes are TRBV5-6 and TRBJ2-1; 9 bases agree with TRBD2. J lost 8 bases, V lost 5 bases, and 11 bases had no gene match. CDR1 and CDR2 from the germline V gene are SGHDT and YYEEEE. The CDR3 is 15 residues long. For the CDR3, the DNA is TGTGCCAGCAGTCCGAGGACTAGCGTCTTCCATGAGCAGTTCTTC. As protein: CASSPRTSVFHEQFF.

This clone showed up just a few times. The genes are TRBV11-3 and TRBJ2-5, with a weak D call TRBD2 (6 bases). The CDR3 is made up of 14 amino acids. Germline values: CDR1 SGHNT, CDR2 YENEEA. V shed 6 bases and J shed 4 bases, with 15 bases lying between them. The CDR3: CASSSLAGRETQYF. As DNA, the CDR3 is TGTGCCAGCAGTTCACTCGCGGGACGAGAGACCCAGTACTTC.

This chain's CDR3 is CASSQTSGEETQYF. Here the CDR3 DNA reads TGTGCCAGCAGTCAGACTAGCGGGGAAGAGACCCAGTACTTC. The gene calls are TRBV28 and TRBJ2-5; 11 nucleotides align to TRBD2. V was clipped by 5 bases and J by 3 bases; unmatched bases: 2. There are 14 residues in the CDR3. Germline lookup yields CDR1 MDHEN and CDR2 SYDVKM.